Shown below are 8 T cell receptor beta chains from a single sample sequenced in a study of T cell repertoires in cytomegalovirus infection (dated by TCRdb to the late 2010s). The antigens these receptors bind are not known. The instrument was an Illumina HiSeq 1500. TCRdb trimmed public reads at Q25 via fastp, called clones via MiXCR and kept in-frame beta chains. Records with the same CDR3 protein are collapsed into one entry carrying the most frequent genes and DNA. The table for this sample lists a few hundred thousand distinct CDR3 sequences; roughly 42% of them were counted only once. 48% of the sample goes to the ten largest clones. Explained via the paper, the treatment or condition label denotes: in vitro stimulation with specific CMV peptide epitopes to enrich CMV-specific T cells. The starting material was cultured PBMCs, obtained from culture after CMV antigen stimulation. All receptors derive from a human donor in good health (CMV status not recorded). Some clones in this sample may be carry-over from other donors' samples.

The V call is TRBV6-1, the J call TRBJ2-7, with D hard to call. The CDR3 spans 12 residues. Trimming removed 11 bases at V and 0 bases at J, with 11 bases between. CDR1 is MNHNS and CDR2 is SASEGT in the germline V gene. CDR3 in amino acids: CAVVEPSYEQYF. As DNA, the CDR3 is TGTGCCGTCGTGGAGCCCTCCTACGAGCAGTACTTC.

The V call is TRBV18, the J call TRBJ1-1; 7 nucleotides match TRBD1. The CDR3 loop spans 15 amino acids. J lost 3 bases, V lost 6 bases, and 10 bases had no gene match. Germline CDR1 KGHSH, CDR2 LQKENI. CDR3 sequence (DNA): TGTGCCAGCTCTCCAAATAAGGGGGCTGACACTGAAGCTTTCTTT. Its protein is CASSPNKGADTEAFF.

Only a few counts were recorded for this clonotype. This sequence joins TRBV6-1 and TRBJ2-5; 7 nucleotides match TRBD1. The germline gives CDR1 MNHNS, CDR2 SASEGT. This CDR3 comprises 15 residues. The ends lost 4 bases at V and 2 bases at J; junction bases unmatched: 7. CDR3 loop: CASSAGQTVQETQYF. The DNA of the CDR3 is TGTGCCAGCAGTGCGGGACAGACCGTACAAGAGACCCAGTACTTC.

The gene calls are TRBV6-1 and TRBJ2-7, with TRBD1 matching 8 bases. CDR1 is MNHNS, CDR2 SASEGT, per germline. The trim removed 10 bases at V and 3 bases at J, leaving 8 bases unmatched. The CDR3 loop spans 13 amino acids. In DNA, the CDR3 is TGTGCCACCCCGGGACAGGACAACTACGAGCAGTACTTC. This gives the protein CATPGQDNYEQYF.

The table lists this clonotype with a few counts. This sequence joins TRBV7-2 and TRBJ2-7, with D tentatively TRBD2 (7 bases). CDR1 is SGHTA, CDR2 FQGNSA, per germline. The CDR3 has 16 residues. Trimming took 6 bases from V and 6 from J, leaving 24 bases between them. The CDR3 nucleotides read TGTGCCAGCAGTCCCGCGGGGGCGGGAGTTTGGGGCGAGCAGTACTTC. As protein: CASSPAGAGVWGEQYF.

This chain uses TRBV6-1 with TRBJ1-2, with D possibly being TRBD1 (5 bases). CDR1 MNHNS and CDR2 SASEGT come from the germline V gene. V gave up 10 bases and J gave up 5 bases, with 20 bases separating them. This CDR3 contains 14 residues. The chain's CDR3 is CAIIRDALAYGYTF. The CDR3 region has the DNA TGTGCCATAATCCGGGACGCCTTGGCGTATGGCTACACCTTC.

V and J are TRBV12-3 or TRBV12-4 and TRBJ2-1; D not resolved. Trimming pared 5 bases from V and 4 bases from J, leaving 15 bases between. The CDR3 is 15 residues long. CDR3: CASSPPRTTYNEQFF. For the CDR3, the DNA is TGTGCCAGCAGTCCTCCCAGGACCACTTACAATGAGCAGTTCTTC.

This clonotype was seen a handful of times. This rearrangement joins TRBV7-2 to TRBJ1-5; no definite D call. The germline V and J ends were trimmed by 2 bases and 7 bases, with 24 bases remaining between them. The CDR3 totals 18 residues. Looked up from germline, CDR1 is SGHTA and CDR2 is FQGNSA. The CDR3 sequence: CASSLKWAGPGVGQPQHF. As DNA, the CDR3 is TGTGCCAGCAGCTTAAAATGGGCGGGCCCCGGGGTGGGGCAGCCCCAGCATTTT.